This T cell receptor beta chain originates from a study of OX40 agonist ivuxolimab in advanced cancers. Germline lookup yields CDR1 GTSNPN and CDR2 SVGIG (reference sequence). The CDR3 has 19 amino acids. Trimming at V came to 1 base and at J to 1 base, leaving 10 bases not matched to a gene. TCRdb's copy holds only in-frame clones and misses some; the assay was immunoSEQ multiplex PCR. This sample yields under 50,000 clones, of which approximately 79% are seen a single time; 7.9% belongs to the top ten. The sequenced sample was CD4+ or CD8+ T cells sorted from blood, obtained in a trial of the OX40 agonist ivuxolimab. The sequence derives from an adult with an advanced solid tumor such as melanoma, head and neck, liver or kidney cancer. The chain couples TRBV30 to TRBJ2-1; 13 bases are shared with TRBD2. This CDR3 reads CAWSDGTSGIGRSYNEQFF. CDR3 DNA sequence: TGTGCCTGGAGTGATGGGACTAGCGGGATTGGAAGGTCCTACAATGAGCAGTTCTTC.